This TCR beta chain was sequenced during a study of T cells in Graves' hyperthyroidism and ophthalmopathy. Amplified TCR beta CDR3 regions came from RNA transcripts. Carried out on the TCR CDR3, a first-round RT-PCR used the HTBI primer set. TCRdb fed the multiplex PCR reads into MiXCR, producing one record per CDR3 protein. The profile shows about half a million distinct CDR3 sequences, roughly 20% of them singletons. The sample holds many counts of this clonotype. A much larger clonotype is one base distant, so this may be a read error. Germline CDR1 and CDR2: PRHDT and FYEKMQ (reference sequence). V shed 5 bases and J shed 2 bases, with 10 bases lying between them. CDR3 length: 13 amino acids.

Sample: blood. The sequence came from a man between 18 and 35 years old with Graves' hyperthyroidism. This chain joins TRBV13 and TRBJ2-7; D perhaps matches TRBD1 (5 bases). The DNA for the CDR3 is TGTGCCAGCAGCCCCAAGGGGACCTACGAGCAGTACTTC. Translation gives CASSPKGTYEQYF.